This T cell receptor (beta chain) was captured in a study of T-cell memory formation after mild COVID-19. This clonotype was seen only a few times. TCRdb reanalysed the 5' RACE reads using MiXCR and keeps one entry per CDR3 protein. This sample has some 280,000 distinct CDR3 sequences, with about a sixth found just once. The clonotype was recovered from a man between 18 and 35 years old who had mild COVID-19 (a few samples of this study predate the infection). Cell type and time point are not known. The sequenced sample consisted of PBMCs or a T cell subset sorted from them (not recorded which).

The CDR3 DNA reads TGTGCCAGCAGTGGTTACCCCGGACTAGCGGGGGGCCCTGGATGGGAGCTGTTTTTT. Encoded protein: CASSGYPGLAGGPGWELFF. This chain uses TRBV6-1 with TRBJ2-2; 14 bases line up with TRBD2. From germline, CDR1 is MNHNS and CDR2 SASEGT. The V and J ends lost 4 bases and 9 bases, in that order; junction bases with no gene match: 16. CDR3 length equals 19 residues.